This T cell receptor beta chain is from a study of cytomegalovirus exposure and HLA in healthy donors. Study at large: HLA-typed donors contributed some 83 million unique TCRs, which were held in an early data release.

The PCR used 60 Vbeta and 13 Jbeta primers. Sequencing was performed with immunoSEQ multiplex PCR; in TCRdb, only in-frame clones are kept and a portion is missing. The sample includes 150,000 to 200,000 clones, 80% to 90% of them seen just once. For this clone: Its target is unknown.

Findings and limits, study-wide: In a later analysis, several top co-occurrence clusters appeared linked to parvovirus B19, influenza, CMV and Epstein-Barr virus. A later look showed TCR association rates differing by HLA locus, highest for DRB1 and lowest for HLA-C.

Sequenced: PBMCs. This receptor was taken from a young woman in good health and CMV-seronegative.

The CDR3 reads CASSFWTVSYEQYF. CDR3 in DNA: TGTGCCAGCAGCTTCTGGACAGTCTCCTACGAGCAGTACTTC. This chain links TRBV7-9 with TRBJ2-7; TRBD1 might be the D (6 bases). CDR1 is SEHNR, CDR2 FQNEAQ, per germline (reference sequence). With 3 bases removed from V and 0 bases from J, the gap between germline ends came to 9 bases. The CDR3 length is 14 residues.